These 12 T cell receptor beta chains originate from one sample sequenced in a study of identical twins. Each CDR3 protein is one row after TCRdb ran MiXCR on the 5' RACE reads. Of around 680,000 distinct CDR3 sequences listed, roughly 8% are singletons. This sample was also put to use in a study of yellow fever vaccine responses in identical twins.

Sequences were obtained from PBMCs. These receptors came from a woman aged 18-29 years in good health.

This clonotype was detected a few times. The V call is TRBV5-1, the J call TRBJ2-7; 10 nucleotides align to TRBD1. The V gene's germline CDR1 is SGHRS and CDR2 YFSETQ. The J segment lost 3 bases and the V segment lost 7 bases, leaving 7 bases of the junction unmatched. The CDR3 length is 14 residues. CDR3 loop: CASEYGTGVYEQYF. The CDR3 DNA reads TGCGCCAGCGAGTACGGGACAGGGGTCTACGAGCAGTACTTC.

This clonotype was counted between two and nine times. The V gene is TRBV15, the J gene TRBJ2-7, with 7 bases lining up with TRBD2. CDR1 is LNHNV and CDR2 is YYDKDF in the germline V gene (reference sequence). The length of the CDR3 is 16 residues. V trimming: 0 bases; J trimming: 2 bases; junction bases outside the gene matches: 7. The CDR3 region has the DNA TGTGCCACCAGCAGAGATGGGAGGGAAGGCCCCTACGAGCAGTACTTC. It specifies CATSRDGREGPYEQYF.

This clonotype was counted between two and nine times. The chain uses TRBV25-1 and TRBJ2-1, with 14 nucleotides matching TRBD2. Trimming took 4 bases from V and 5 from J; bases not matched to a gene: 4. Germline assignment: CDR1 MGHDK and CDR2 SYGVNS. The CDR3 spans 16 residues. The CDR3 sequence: CASSVTSGRANNEQFF. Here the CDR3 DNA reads TGTGCCAGCAGTGTGACTAGCGGGAGGGCCAACAATGAGCAGTTCTTC.

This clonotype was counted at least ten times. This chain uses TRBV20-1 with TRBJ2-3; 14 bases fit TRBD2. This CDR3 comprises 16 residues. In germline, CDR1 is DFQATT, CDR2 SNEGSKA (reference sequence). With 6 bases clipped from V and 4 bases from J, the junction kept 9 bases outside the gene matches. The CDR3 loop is CSALRLAGGPADTQYF. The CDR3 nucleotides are TGCAGTGCCCTGCGACTAGCGGGGGGGCCCGCAGATACGCAGTATTTT.

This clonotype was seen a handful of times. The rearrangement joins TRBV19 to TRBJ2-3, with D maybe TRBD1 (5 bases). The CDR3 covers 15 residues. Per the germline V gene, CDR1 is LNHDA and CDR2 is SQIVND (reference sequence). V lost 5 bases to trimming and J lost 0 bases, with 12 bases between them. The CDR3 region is CASSGDSPSTDTQYF. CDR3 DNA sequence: TGTGCCAGTAGTGGTGACAGCCCTAGCACAGATACGCAGTATTTT.

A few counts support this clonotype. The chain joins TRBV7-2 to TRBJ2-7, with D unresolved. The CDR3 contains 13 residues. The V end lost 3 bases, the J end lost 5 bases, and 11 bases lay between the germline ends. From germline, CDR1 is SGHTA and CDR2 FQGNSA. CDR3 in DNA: TGTGCCAGCAGCTTGAACCTACCGGACGAGCAGTACTTC. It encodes CASSLNLPDEQYF.

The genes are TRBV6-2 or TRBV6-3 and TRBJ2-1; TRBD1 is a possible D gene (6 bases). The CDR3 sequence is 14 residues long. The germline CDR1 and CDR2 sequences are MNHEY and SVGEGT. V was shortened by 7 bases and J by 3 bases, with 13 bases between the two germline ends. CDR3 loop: CASTWGPHYNEQFF. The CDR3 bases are TGTGCCAGCACCTGGGGGCCTCACTACAATGAGCAGTTCTTC.

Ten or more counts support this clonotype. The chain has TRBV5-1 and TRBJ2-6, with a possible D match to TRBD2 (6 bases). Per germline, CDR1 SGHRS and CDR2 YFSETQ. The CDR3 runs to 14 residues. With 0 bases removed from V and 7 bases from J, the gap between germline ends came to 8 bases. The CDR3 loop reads CASSLGGKANVLTF. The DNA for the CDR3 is TGCGCCAGCAGCTTGGGCGGGAAAGCCAACGTCCTGACTTTC.

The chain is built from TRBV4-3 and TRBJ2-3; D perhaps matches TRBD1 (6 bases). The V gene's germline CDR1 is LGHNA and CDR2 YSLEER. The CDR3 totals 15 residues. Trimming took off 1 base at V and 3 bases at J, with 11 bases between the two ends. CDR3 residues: CASSQANRATDTQYF. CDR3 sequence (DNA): TGCGCCAGCAGCCAAGCAAACAGGGCGACAGATACGCAGTATTTT.

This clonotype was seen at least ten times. For the CDR3, the DNA is TGTGCCAGCAGCCGCTCCGGGCCTCAAAATGAGCAGTTCTTC. Translating gives CASSRSGPQNEQFF. The chain combines TRBV12-3 or TRBV12-4 with TRBJ2-1, with no clear D. This CDR3 has 14 amino acids. Deletions cut 6 bases from V and 7 bases from J, with 16 bases between.

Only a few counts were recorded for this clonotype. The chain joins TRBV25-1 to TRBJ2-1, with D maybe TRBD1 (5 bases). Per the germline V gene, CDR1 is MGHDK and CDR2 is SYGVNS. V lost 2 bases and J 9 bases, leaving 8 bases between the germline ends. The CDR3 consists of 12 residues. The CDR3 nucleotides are TGTGCCAGCAGTGAACTAGACAGTGAGCAGTTCTTC. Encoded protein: CASSELDSEQFF.

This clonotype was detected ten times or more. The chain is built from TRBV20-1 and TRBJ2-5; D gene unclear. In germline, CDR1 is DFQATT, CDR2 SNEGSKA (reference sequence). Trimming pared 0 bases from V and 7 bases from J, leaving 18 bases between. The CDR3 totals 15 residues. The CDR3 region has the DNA TGCAGTGCTAGAGATACCAGAAACCCGATCGGGACCCAGTACTTC. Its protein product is CSARDTRNPIGTQYF.